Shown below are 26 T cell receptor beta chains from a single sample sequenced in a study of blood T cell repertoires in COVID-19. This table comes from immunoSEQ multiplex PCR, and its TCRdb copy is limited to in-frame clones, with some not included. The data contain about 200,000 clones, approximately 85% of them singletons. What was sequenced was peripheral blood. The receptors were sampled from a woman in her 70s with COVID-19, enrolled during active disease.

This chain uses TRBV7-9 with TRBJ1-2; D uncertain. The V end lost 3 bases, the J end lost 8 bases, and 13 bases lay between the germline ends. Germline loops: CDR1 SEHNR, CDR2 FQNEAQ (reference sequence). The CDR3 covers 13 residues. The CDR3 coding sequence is TGTGCCAGCAGCTTTCCTAACGAGTACGGCTACACCTTC. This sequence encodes CASSFPNEYGYTF.

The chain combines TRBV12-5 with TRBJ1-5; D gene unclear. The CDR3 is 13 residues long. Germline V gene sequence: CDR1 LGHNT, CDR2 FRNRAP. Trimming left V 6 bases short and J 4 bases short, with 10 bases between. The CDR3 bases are TGTGCTAGTGGCGGAAGACTAAATCAGCCCCAGCATTTT. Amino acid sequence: CASGGRLNQPQHF.

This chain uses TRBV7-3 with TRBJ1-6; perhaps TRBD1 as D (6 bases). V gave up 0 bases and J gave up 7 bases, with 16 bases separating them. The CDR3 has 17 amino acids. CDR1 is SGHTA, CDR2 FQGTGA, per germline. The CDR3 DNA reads TGTGCCAGCAGCTTAACTGCAGGGGAGGGTTCAAATTCACCCCTCCACTTT. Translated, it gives CASSLTAGEGSNSPLHF.

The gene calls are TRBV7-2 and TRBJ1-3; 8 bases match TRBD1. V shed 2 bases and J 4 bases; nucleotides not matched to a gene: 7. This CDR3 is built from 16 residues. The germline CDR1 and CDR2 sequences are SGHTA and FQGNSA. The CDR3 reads CASSLQSGGNGNTIYF. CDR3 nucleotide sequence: TGTGCCAGCAGCTTACAATCAGGGGGCAACGGAAACACCATATATTTT.

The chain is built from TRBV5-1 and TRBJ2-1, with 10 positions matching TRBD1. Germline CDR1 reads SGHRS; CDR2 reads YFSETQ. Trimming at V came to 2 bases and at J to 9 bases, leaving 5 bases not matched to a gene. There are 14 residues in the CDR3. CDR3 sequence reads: CASSFGTGVGEQFF. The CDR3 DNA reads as TGCGCCAGCAGCTTCGGGACAGGGGTAGGTGAGCAGTTCTTC.

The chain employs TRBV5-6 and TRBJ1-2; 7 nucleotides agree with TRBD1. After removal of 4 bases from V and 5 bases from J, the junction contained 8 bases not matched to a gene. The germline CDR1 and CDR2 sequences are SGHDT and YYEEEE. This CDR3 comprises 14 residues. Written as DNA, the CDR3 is TGTGCCAGCAGCGCCCGGGTACAGGGGTATGGCTACACCTTC. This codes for CASSARVQGYGYTF.

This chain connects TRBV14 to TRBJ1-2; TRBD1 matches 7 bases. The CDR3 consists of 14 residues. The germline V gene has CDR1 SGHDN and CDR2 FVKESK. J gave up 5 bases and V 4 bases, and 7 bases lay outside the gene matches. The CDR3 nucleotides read TGTGCCAGCAGCCCCGGGACAGATACATATGGCTACACCTTC. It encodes CASSPGTDTYGYTF.

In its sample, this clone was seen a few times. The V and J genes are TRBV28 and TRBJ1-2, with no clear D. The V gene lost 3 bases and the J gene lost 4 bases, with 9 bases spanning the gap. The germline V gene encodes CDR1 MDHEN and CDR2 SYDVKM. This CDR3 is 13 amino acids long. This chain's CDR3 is CASSLEGSYGYTF. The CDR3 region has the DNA TGTGCCAGCAGTTTGGAGGGCAGCTATGGCTACACCTTC.

This CDR3 reads CASSIVGRLTSGNTIYF. The CDR3 region has the DNA TGTGCCAGTAGTATAGTGGGCAGGCTAACCTCTGGAAACACCATATATTTT. The J gene is TRBJ1-3, the V gene TRBV19; D is unresolved. Between the trimmed V and J ends, which lost 1 base and 0 bases, there was a span of 13 bases. The CDR3 contains 17 residues. Germline CDR1 and CDR2: LNHDA and SQIVND (reference sequence). Drawing the rest from reference TRBV19 and TRBJ1-3, the complete variable domain is DGGITQSPKYLFRKEGQNVTLSCEQNLNHDAMYWYRQDPGQGLRLIYYSQIVNDFQKGDIAEGYSVSREKKESFPLTVTSAQKNPTAFYLCASSIVGRLTSGNTIYFGEGSWLTVV.

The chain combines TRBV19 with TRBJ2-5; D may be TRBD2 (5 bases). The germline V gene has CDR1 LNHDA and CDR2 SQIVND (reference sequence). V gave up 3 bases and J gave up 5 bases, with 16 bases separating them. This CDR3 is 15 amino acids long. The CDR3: CASSIPYRGGETQYF. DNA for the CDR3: TGTGCCAGTAGTATCCCGTATCGGGGTGGCGAGACCCAGTACTTC.

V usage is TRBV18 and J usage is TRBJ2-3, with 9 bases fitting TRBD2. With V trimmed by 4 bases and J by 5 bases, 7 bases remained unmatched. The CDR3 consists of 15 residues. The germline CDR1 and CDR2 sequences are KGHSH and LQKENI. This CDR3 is CASSRSGRSGDTQYF. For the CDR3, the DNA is TGTGCCAGCTCACGCAGCGGGAGGTCTGGAGATACGCAGTATTTT.

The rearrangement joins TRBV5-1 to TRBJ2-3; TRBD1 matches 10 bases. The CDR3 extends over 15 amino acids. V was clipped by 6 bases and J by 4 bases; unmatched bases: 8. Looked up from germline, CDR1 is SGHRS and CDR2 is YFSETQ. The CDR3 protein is CASKVGTGAPDTQYF. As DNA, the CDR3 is TGCGCCAGCAAGGTTGGGACAGGGGCCCCAGATACGCAGTATTTT.

The DNA for the CDR3 is TGTGCCAGCAGTTTAACGGGACACCTGAACACTGAAGCTTTCTTT. Its translation is CASSLTGHLNTEAFF. The J gene is TRBJ1-1, the V gene TRBV28; a possible D gene is TRBD1 (6 bases). Trimming pared 2 bases from V and 0 bases from J, leaving 10 bases between. The CDR3 is 15 amino acids. In germline, CDR1 is MDHEN, CDR2 SYDVKM.

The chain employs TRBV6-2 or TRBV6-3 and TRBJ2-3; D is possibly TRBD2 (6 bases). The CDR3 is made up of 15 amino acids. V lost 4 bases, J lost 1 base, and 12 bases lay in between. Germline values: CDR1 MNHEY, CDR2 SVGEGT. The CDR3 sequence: CASSFMASGTDTQYF. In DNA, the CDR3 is TGTGCCAGCAGTTTTATGGCTAGCGGCACAGATACGCAGTATTTT.

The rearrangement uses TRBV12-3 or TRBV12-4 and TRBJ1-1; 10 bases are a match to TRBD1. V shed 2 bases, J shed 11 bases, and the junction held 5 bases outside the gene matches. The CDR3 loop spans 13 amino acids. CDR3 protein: CASSLTGQGEAFF. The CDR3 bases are TGTGCCAGCAGTTTAACCGGACAGGGGGAGGCTTTCTTT.

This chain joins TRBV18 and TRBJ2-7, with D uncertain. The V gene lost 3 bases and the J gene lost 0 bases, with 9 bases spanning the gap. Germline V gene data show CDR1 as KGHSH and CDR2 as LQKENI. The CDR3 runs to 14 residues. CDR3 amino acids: CASSPPGNSYEQYF. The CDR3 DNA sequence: TGTGCCAGCTCACCTCCAGGCAACTCCTACGAGCAGTACTTC.

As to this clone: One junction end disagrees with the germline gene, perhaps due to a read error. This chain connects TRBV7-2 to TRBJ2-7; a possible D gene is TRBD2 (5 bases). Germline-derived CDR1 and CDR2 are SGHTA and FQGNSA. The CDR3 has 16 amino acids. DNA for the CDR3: TGTGCCAGCAACTTACCCTATCCCGGAGAGAGGGTTGAGCAGTACTTC. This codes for CASNLPYPGERVEQYF.

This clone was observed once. The CDR3 DNA reads as TGTGCCAGCAGCATAGGACTAGCGGGACGAGGGGATACGCAGTATTTT. Its protein is CASSIGLAGRGDTQYF. The chain combines TRBV7-3 with TRBJ2-3, with 12 bases fitting TRBD2. Germline trimming cut 5 bases from V and 6 bases from J; bases unmatched to any gene: 9. Germline V gene data show CDR1 as SGHTA and CDR2 as FQGTGA. This CDR3 has 16 residues. The whole variable domain, remainder taken from reference TRBV7-3 and TRBJ2-3, is GAGVSQTPSNKVTEKGKYVELRCDPISGHTALYWYRQSLGQGPEFLIYFQGTGAADDSGLPNDRFFAVRPEGSVSTLKIQRTERGDSAVYLCASSIGLAGRGDTQYFGPGTRLTVL.

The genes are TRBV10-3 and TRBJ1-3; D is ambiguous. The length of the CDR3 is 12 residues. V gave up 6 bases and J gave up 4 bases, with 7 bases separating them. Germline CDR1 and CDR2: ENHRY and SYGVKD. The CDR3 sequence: CAISPTGNTIYF. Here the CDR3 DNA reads TGTGCCATCAGCCCGACAGGAAACACCATATATTTT.

CDR3 protein: CASSKGGTGGYGYTF. The CDR3 DNA is TGTGCCAGCAGCAAAGGCGGGACAGGGGGTTATGGCTACACCTTC. The gene calls are TRBV21-1 and TRBJ1-2; TRBD1 is the table's D call, not checked against the DNA. TRBV21-1 represents a pseudogene. This CDR3 region has 15 residues.

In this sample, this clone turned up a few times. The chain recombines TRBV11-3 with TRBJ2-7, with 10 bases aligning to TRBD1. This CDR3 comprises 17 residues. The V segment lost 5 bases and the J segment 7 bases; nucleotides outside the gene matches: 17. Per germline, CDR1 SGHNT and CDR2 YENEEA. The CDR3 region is CASSPYRDRGLVGEQYF. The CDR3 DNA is TGTGCCAGCAGCCCATACCGCGACAGGGGGCTTGTTGGGGAGCAGTACTTC. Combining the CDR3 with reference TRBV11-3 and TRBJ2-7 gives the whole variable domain EAGVVQSPRYKIIEKKQPVAFWCNPISGHNTLYWYLQNLGQGPELLIRYENEEAVDDSQLPKDRFSAERLKGVDSTLKIQPAELGDSAVYLCASSPYRDRGLVGEQYFGPGTRLTVT.

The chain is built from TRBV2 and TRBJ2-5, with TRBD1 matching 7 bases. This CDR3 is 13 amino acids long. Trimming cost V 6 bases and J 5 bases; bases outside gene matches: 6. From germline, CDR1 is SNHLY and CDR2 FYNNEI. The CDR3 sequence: CASRKGGGETQYF. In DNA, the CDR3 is TGTGCCAGCAGAAAAGGGGGCGGGGAGACCCAGTACTTC.

CDR3 in amino acids: CASSSREISTDTQYF. For the CDR3, the DNA is TGTGCCAGCAGTTCTAGAGAAATCTCCACAGATACGCAGTATTTT. V is TRBV6-2 or TRBV6-3 and J is TRBJ2-3; no reliable D call. This CDR3 region has 15 residues. The V gene lost 4 bases and the J gene lost 2 bases, with 13 bases spanning the gap. Germline lookup yields CDR1 MNHEY and CDR2 SVGEGT.

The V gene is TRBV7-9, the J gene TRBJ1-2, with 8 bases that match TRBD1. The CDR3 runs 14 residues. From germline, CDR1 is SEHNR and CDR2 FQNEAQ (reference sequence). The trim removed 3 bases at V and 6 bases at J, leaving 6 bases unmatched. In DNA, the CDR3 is TGTGCCAGCAGCTTGGCAGGGGGCGCGAATGGCTACACCTTC. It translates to CASSLAGGANGYTF.

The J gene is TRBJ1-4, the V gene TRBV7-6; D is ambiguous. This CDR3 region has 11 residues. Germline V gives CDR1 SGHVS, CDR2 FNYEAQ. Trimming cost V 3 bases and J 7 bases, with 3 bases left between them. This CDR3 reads CASSLSEKLFF. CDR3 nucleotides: TGTGCCAGCAGCTTGAGTGAAAAACTGTTTTTT.

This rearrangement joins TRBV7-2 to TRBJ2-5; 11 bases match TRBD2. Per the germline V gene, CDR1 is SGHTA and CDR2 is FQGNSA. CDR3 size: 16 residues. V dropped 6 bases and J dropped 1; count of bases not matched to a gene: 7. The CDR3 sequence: CASSYRTSGFQETQYF. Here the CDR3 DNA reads TGTGCCAGCAGTTACCGGACTAGCGGGTTCCAAGAGACCCAGTACTTC.